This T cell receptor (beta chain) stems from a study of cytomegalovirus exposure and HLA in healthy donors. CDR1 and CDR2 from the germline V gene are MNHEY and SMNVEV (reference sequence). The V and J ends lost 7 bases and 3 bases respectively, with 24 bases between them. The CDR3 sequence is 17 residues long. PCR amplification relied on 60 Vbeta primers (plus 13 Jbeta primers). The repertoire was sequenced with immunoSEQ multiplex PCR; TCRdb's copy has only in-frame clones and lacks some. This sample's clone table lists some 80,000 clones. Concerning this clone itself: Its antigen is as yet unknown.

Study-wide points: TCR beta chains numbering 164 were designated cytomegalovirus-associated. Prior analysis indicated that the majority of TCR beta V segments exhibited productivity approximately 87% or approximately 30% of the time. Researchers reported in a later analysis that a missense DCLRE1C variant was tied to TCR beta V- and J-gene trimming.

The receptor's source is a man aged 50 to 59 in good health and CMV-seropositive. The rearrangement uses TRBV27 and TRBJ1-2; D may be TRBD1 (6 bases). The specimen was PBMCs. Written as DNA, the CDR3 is TGTGCCAGCAAGGGAGCAGGGGACATTGGTATAGACTATGGCTACACCTTC. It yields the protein CASKGAGDIGIDYGYTF.